These T cell receptor beta chains were read from a single sample in a study of blood T cell repertoires in COVID-19. The repertoire was sequenced with immunoSEQ multiplex PCR; TCRdb's copy has only in-frame clones and lacks some. This table holds 200,000 to 250,000 clones, roughly 85% found once. Sequenced input: peripheral blood. The receptors derive from a man aged 35-49 years with acute or convalescent COVID-19. Both conserved end residues are part of each CDR3. D genes are given only for firm matches. Clone size is given for some rows only: seen once, a few or many times, or a class if the clone is expanded.

J gene: TRBJ2-6
V gene: TRBV27
clone size: -
D gene: -
CDR3 DNA: TGTGCCAGCTACATCAACCGCCCCTCTGGGGCCAACGTCCTGACTTTC
CDR3 protein: CASYINRPSGANVLTF

J gene: TRBJ2-1
V gene: TRBV5-1
clone size: few
D gene: -
CDR3 DNA: TGCGCCAGCAGGGTGGGGGGGCAGTATGAGCAGTTCTTC
CDR3 protein: CASRVGGQYEQFF

J gene: TRBJ1-1
V gene: TRBV2
clone size: -
D gene: -
CDR3 DNA: TGTGCCAGCAGTAGTCAAGGTACAGGGAACACTGAAGCTTTCTTT
CDR3 protein: CASSSQGTGNTEAFF

J gene: TRBJ1-2
V gene: TRBV28
clone size: -
D gene: TRBD1
CDR3 DNA: TGTGCCAGCAGTTTGCAGGGGGCGTATGGCTACACCTTC
CDR3 protein: CASSLQGAYGYTF

J gene: TRBJ2-7
V gene: TRBV6-4
clone size: -
D gene: TRBD1
CDR3 DNA: TGTGCCAGCAGTATACGACAGGGGGCCGAGCAGTACTTC
CDR3 protein: CASSIRQGAEQYF

J gene: TRBJ1-3
V gene: TRBV6-4
clone size: -
D gene: -
CDR3 DNA: TGTGCCAGCAGTTCAACGGACAGCTCTGGAAACACCATATATTTT
CDR3 protein: CASSSTDSSGNTIYF

J gene: TRBJ2-3
V gene: TRBV7-3
clone size: -
D gene: TRBD1
CDR3 DNA: TGTGCCAGCAGCTTGGGGACAGGGGTCCCAGATACGCAGTATTTT
CDR3 protein: CASSLGTGVPDTQYF

J gene: TRBJ2-1
V gene: TRBV24-1
clone size: few
D gene: -
CDR3 DNA: TGTGCCACCAGTGAGGGAGACAATGAGCAGTTCTTC
CDR3 protein: CATSEGDNEQFF

J gene: TRBJ1-5
V gene: TRBV19
clone size: -
D gene: TRBD1
CDR3 DNA: TGTGCCAGTAGTATAAGTGTCCACGGGACAGTTTCTTATCAGCCCCAGCATTTT
CDR3 protein: CASSISVHGTVSYQPQHF

J gene: TRBJ1-1
V gene: TRBV11-1
clone size: -
D gene: -
CDR3 DNA: TGTGCCAGCAGCTTAGAGGGGGAGACTGAAGCTTTCTTT
CDR3 protein: CASSLEGETEAFF

J gene: TRBJ1-5
V gene: TRBV7-2
clone size: -
D gene: -
CDR3 DNA: TGTGCCAGCAGCTTAGACAGTTCTTACAATCAGCCCCAGCATTTT
CDR3 protein: CASSLDSSYNQPQHF

J gene: TRBJ1-5
V gene: TRBV9
clone size: -
D gene: -
CDR3 DNA: TGTGCCAGCAGCCTGCAGGGTCCAGGGGGCAATCAGCCCCAGCATTTT
CDR3 protein: CASSLQGPGGNQPQHF

J gene: TRBJ1-5
V gene: TRBV9
clone size: -
D gene: -
CDR3 DNA: TGTGCCAGCAGCGCTGGACAGTATAGCAATCAGCCCCAGCATTTT
CDR3 protein: CASSAGQYSNQPQHF